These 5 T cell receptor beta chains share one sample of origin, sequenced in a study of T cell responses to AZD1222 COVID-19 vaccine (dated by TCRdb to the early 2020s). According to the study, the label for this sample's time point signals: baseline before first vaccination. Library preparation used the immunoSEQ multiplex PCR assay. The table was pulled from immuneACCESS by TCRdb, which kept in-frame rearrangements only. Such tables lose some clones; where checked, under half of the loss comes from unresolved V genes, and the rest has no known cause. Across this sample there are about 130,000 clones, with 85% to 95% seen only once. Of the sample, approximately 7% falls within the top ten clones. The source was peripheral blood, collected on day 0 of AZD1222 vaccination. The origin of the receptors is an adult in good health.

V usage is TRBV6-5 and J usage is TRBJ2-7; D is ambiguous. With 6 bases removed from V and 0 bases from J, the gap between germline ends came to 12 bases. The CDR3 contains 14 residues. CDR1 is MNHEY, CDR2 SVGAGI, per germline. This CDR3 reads CASRRQLHSYEQYF. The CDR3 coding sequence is TGTGCCAGCAGGAGACAACTTCACTCCTACGAGCAGTACTTC.

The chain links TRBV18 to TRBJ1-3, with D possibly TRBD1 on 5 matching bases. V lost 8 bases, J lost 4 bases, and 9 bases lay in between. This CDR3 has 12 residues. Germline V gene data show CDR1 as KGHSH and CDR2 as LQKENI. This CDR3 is CASRTPGNTIYF. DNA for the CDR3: TGTGCCAGCAGGACACCCGGAAACACCATATATTTT.

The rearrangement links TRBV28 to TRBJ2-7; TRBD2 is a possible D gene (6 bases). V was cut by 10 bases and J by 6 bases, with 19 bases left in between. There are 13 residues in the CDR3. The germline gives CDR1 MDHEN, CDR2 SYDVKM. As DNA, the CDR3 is TGTGCCACACGCGGGACCCCGTGGGCCGAGCAGTACTTC. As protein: CATRGTPWAEQYF.

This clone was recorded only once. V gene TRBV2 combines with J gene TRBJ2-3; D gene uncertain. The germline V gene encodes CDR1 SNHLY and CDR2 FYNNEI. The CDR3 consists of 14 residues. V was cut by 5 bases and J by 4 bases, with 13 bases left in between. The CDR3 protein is CASSTARQADTQYF. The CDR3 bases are TGTGCCAGCAGTACCGCCAGGCAGGCAGATACGCAGTATTTT.

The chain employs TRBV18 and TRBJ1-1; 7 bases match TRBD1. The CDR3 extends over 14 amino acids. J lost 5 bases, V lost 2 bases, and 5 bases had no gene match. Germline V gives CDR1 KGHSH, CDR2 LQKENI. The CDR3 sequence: CASSPRQGGTEAFF. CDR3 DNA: TGTGCCAGCTCACCAAGACAGGGAGGGACTGAAGCTTTCTTT.